Listed here are 14 T cell receptor beta chains from one sample, sequenced in a study of beta chain features in type 1 diabetes. Expressed TCRB transcripts were sequenced because the isolated RNA had all been reverse transcribed beforehand. Assay: immunoSEQ multiplex PCR; the TCRdb copy retains only in-frame clones and omits some. The table records about 620,000 clones, roughly a sixth of them present only once. What was sequenced was naive CD4+ T cells from blood. The receptors were gathered from a man between 18 and 35 years old in good health.

This clone was picked up a small number of times. This chain links TRBV29-1 with TRBJ1-2; weak D call: TRBD1 (5 bases). Germline V gene data show CDR1 as SQVTM and CDR2 as ANQGSEA. This CDR3 spans 10 amino acids. The germline V and J ends were trimmed by 6 bases and 4 bases, with 6 bases remaining between them. In DNA, the CDR3 is TGCAGCGTGGGACTCTATGGCTACACCTTC. This encodes CSVGLYGYTF.

This clone was seen a handful of times. The chain combines TRBV7-2 with TRBJ2-1, with TRBD1 as a possible D gene (6 bases). There are 14 residues in the CDR3. V gave up 6 bases and J gave up 1 base, with 10 bases separating them. Germline CDR1 reads SGHTA; CDR2 reads FQGNSA. CDR3 bases: TGTGCCAGCAGGTTTACAGGGTCCTACAATGAGCAGTTCTTC. Protein product: CASRFTGSYNEQFF.

The sample holds a few counts of this clone. The V and J genes are TRBV5-1 and TRBJ2-7, with D tentatively TRBD1 (5 bases). Germline assignment: CDR1 SGHRS and CDR2 YFSETQ. Trimming took 2 bases from V and 0 from J, leaving 9 bases between them. There are 14 residues in the CDR3. CDR3 sequence: CASSLAGYSYEQYF. The CDR3 region has the DNA TGCGCCAGCAGCTTAGCAGGGTACTCCTACGAGCAGTACTTC.

J is TRBJ2-6 and V is TRBV19; the D gene is possibly TRBD2 (5 bases). The CDR3 consists of 18 residues. Per the germline V gene, CDR1 is LNHDA and CDR2 is SQIVND (reference sequence). Trimming removed 6 bases from V and 0 bases from J, with 18 bases in between. DNA of the CDR3: TGTGCCAGTAGGAGGACGGCGCTCGGAGGCTCTGGGGCCAACGTCCTGACTTTC. Translation gives CASRRTALGGSGANVLTF. The full variable domain, completed using reference TRBV19 and TRBJ2-6, is DGGITQSPKYLFRKEGQNVTLSCEQNLNHDAMYWYRQDPGQGLRLIYYSQIVNDFQKGDIAEGYSVSREKKESFPLTVTSAQKNPTAFYLCASRRTALGGSGANVLTFGAGSRLTVL.

The rearrangement uses TRBV6-6 and TRBJ1-3, with a possible D match to TRBD1 (5 bases). The CDR3 consists of 15 residues. CDR1 is MNHNY, CDR2 SVGAGI, per germline (reference sequence). The ends were cut back, 4 bases at V and 2 bases at J, with 12 bases in the middle. This CDR3 reads CASSSPGTPGNTIYF. CDR3 sequence (DNA): TGTGCCAGCAGTTCCCCTGGGACCCCTGGAAACACCATATATTTT.

This clone has just a few counts. The V call is TRBV27, the J call TRBJ2-1, with a possible D match to TRBD2 (5 bases). The CDR3 contains 16 residues. CDR1 and CDR2 from the germline V gene are MNHEY and SMNVEV (reference sequence). The germline V and J ends were trimmed by 1 base and 9 bases, with 19 bases remaining between them. The CDR3 DNA follows: TGTGCCAGCAGTTTATTTCTGGGCTCGAGGGTCGGTGAGCAGTTCTTC. Translated: CASSLFLGSRVGEQFF.

This clone was observed once. The genes are TRBV18 and TRBJ1-1; 9 bases map to TRBD1. Germline values: CDR1 KGHSH, CDR2 LQKENI. With 0 bases clipped from V and 2 bases from J, the junction kept 10 bases outside the gene matches. CDR3 size: 18 residues. The CDR3 region is CASSPPGQGAQKNTEAFF. CDR3 DNA sequence: TGTGCCAGCTCACCACCGGGACAGGGAGCCCAAAAAAACACTGAAGCTTTCTTT.

The table lists this clone with a few counts. V usage is TRBV7-2 and J usage is TRBJ2-5; the D gene could be TRBD1 or TRBD2 (5 bases each). Germline-derived CDR1 and CDR2 are SGHTA and FQGNSA. Trimming removed 6 bases from V and 6 bases from J, with 14 bases in between. The CDR3 spans 13 residues. CDR3 sequence: CASRRGRVQTQYF. The CDR3 bases are TGTGCCAGCAGGAGGGGAAGGGTACAGACCCAGTACTTC.

In its sample, this clone was seen a few times. The gene calls are TRBV19 and TRBJ1-1, with D maybe TRBD1 (6 bases). Germline-derived CDR1 and CDR2 are LNHDA and SQIVND (reference sequence). CDR3 length equals 11 residues. V lost 6 bases, J lost 12 bases, and 14 bases lay in between. The CDR3 loop is CASRDTGRTFF. The CDR3 bases are TGTGCCAGTAGGGACACAGGGCGGACTTTCTTT.

This clone has just a few counts. The J gene is TRBJ2-7, the V gene TRBV4-1; 10 nucleotides match TRBD2. V lost 2 bases to trimming and J lost 2 bases; unmatched junction nucleotides: 3. Germline V gene data show CDR1 as MGHRA and CDR2 as YSYEKL. This CDR3 contains 15 residues. The CDR3: CASSQPLAGAYEQYF. CDR3 sequence (DNA): TGCGCCAGCAGCCAACCTCTAGCGGGGGCCTACGAGCAGTACTTC.

This clone has just a few counts. This sequence joins TRBV9 and TRBJ1-2; unclear D gene. Trimming took off 3 bases at V and 0 bases at J, with 9 bases between the two ends. Per germline, CDR1 SGDLS and CDR2 YYNGEE. The CDR3 sequence is 14 residues long. For the CDR3, the DNA is TGTGCCAGCAGCGACGGGAGGGCTAACTATGGCTACACCTTC. This sequence encodes CASSDGRANYGYTF.

This clone was counted a few times. Here the CDR3 reads CAWSRGIYNSPLHF. DNA of the CDR3: TGTGCCTGGAGTCGGGGGATCTATAATTCACCCCTCCACTTT. V and J are TRBV30 and TRBJ1-6; D is perhaps TRBD1 (5 bases). V was shortened by 2 bases and J by 3 bases, with 8 bases between the two germline ends. CDR3 size: 14 residues. Germline assignment: CDR1 GTSNPN and CDR2 SVGIG (reference sequence).

The rearrangement uses TRBV14 and TRBJ1-1; D perhaps matches TRBD1 (5 bases). The length of the CDR3 is 16 residues. Germline assignment: CDR1 SGHDN and CDR2 FVKESK. The V end lost 5 bases, the J end lost 0 bases, and 16 bases lay between the germline ends. CDR3 residues: CASSSIDRTLNTEAFF. The CDR3 DNA is TGTGCCAGCAGCTCCATTGACAGAACATTGAACACTGAAGCTTTCTTT.

A few counts support this clone. The J gene is TRBJ2-3, the V gene TRBV4-2; D not certain. Germline values: CDR1 LGHNA, CDR2 YNFKEQ. This CDR3 comprises 18 residues. Trimming left V 0 bases short and J 3 bases short, with 19 bases between. The CDR3: CASSQEVAGWDTTDTQYF. The CDR3 nucleotides read TGTGCCAGCAGCCAAGAGGTGGCCGGGTGGGATACGACAGATACGCAGTATTTT.